This T cell receptor (beta chain) was profiled in a study of beta chain features in type 1 diabetes. Study outcomes and limitations: In all four CD4+ subsets, TCRB CDR3 length was significantly, moderately reduced in type 1 diabetes.

cDNA synthesis used the whole RNA isolate, giving expressed TCRB sequences. Sequencing was performed with immunoSEQ multiplex PCR; in TCRdb, only in-frame clones are kept and a portion is missing. In the table there are around 340,000 clones, approximately 9.7% of which are singletons. This clone was seen many times. Its antigen is still unknown. Germline-derived CDR1 and CDR2 are WNHNN and SYGVQD (reference sequence). There are 8 residues in the CDR3. The ends were cut back, 7 bases at V and 14 bases at J, with 8 bases in the middle. This clonotype was obtained from a man aged 25-45 years with type 1 diabetes. V gene TRBV10-1 combines with J gene TRBJ1-1; no clear D. Input material: central memory CD4+ T cells from blood. The chain's CDR3 is CASTLRFF. The CDR3 DNA reads TGCGCCAGCACCCTGCGGTTCTTT.